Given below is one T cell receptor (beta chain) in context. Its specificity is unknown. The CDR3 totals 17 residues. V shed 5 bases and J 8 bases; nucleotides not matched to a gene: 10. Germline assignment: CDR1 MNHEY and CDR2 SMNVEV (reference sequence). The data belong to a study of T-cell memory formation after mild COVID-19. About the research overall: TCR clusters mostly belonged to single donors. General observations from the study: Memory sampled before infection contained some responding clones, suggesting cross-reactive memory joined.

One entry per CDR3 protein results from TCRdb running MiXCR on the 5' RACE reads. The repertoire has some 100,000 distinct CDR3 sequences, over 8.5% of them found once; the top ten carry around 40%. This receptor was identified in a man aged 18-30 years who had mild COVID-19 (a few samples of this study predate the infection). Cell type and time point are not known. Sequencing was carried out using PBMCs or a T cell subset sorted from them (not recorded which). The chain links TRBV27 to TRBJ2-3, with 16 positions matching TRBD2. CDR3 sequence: CASSLGTSGGAWGTQYF. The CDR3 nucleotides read TGTGCCAGCAGTCTCGGGACTAGCGGGGGGGCCTGGGGTACGCAGTATTTT.